This T cell receptor beta chain was recorded in a study of T-cell memory formation after mild COVID-19. Study observations and caveats: While clones contracting from day 15 to 85 were balanced between CD4 and CD8, later expanders leaned CD4+. Within pre-infection memory, some responding clones were found, suggesting cross-reactive memory joined.

Employing constant-segment primers, 5'RACE generated TCR alpha and TCR beta cDNA libraries bearing sample barcodes and UMIs. From the 5' RACE reads, TCRdb called clonotypes with MiXCR, one entry per CDR3 protein. The table has roughly 150,000 distinct CDR3 sequences, over 10% seen once; the top ten hold approximately 3.3%. With respect to this clonotype: Its antigen is still unknown.

This CDR3 region has 14 residues. V shed 5 bases and J shed 3 bases, with 11 bases lying between them. Germline CDR1 and CDR2: SGHAT and FQNNGV. The sample was PBMCs or a T cell subset sorted from them (not recorded which). The rearrangement links TRBV11-2 to TRBJ1-5, with D uncertain. The receptor was derived from a man aged 18 to 30 who had mild COVID-19 (a few samples of this study predate the infection). Cell type and time point are not known. The CDR3 sequence: CASSPDGFNQPQHF. The DNA for the CDR3 is TGTGCCAGCAGCCCGGACGGCTTCAATCAGCCCCAGCATTTT.